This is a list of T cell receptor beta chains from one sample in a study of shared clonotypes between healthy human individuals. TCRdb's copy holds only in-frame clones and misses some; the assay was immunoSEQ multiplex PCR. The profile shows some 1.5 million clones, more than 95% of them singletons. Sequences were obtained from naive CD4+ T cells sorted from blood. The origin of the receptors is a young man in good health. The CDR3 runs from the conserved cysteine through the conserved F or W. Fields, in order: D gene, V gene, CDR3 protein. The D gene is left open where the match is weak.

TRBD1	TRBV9	CASSPTGDPYEQYF
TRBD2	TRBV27	CASSFFGTSGRVYEQYF
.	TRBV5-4	CASSVEVATTDTQYF
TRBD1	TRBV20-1	CSALTGDEQYF
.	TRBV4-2	CASSQETGRVEQYF
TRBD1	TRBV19	CASRPTGTHGYTF
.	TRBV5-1	CASSFPADGIGAYGYTF
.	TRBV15	CATSRDGADTEAFF
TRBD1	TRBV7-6	CASSLGGQGTTGELFF
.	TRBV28	CASSYRETQYF
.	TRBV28	CASSSTGRETQYF
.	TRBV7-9	CASSPPGSWTGNTIYF
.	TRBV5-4	CASSFRQAYNEQFF
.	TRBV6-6	CASSHGTLANTGELFF
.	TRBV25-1	CASSEFNEQFF
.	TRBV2	CASTVPGLTIAKNIQYF
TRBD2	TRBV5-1	CASRVLAGDSLLTKNIQYF
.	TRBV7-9	CASRQLGRGAKETQYF
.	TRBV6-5	CASAPIGGRELFF
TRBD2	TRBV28	CASSLGLAGIHNEQFF
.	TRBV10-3	CAISESLKSLGEQYF
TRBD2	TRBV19	CASSRRTSGSSYEQYF
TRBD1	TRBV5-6	CASSKVGGQGRTGELFF
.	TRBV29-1	CSAQAVANTGELFF
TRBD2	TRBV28	CASSTTARGLAGETDTQYF
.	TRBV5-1	CASRSALAMGETQYF
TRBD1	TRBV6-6	CASSPRGRLQNTEAFF
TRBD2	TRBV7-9	CASSLGRGARFYEQYF
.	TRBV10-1	CASSDLSGRPGNEQFF
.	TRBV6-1	CASSVGDWGEKLFF
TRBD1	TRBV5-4	CASSRNKKGTGEAFF
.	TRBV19	CASSLDRSGNTIYF
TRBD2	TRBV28	CASSFGRGSGSSYNEQFF
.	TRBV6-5	CASRGVFNEQFF
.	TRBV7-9	CASSLAASIGNTIYF
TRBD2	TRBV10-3	CAISNSGRVNEQFF
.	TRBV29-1	CSVRGRALTDTQYF
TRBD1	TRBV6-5	CASGGQWNEKLFF